The 8 T cell receptor beta chains given below trace back to one sample, sequenced in a study of cytomegalovirus exposure and HLA in healthy donors (TCRdb year 2017). The library was built by means of the immunoSEQ multiplex PCR assay. For the multiplex PCR, a mixture combining 60 forward primers for TCR Vbeta segments and 13 reverse primers for TCR Jbeta segments was used. TCRdb took over this immuneACCESS table, retaining in-frame rearrangements with V and J assigned. Such tables are incomplete; in checked studies, under half of the missing clones stem from an unresolved V gene, and the remainder is unexplained. In all, the sample holds some 180,000 clones, and around 80% of those were seen once. Around 2.3% of the sample rests with the top ten. What was sequenced was PBMCs. These receptors all stem from a woman aged 30 to 39 in good health and CMV-seropositive.

The chain is built from TRBV6-1 and TRBJ1-1; 7 bases line up with TRBD1. Germline assignment: CDR1 MNHNS and CDR2 SASEGT. The CDR3 sequence is 15 residues long. V lost 3 bases, J lost 1 base, and 5 bases stayed unmatched. The DNA of the CDR3 is TGTGCCAGCAGTGACCTTGGGACAGCGAACACTGAAGCTTTCTTT. Protein sequence: CASSDLGTANTEAFF.

The chain links TRBV28 to TRBJ2-5; a weak D match, TRBD2 (6 bases). The DNA end lines up better with TRBJ2-7; the J call may be wrong. The CDR3 runs to 13 residues. Germline V gene lookup returns CDR1 MDHEN and CDR2 SYDVKM. This CDR3 is CASSLGGTYEQYF. The DNA for the CDR3 is TGTGCCAGCAGTCTCGGGGGAACCTACGAGCAGTACTTC.

The J gene is TRBJ1-2, the V gene TRBV7-9; D not certain. This CDR3 comprises 12 residues. Trimming pared 1 base from V and 7 bases from J, leaving 7 bases between. Germline V gene sequence: CDR1 SEHNR, CDR2 FQNEAQ (reference sequence). This chain's CDR3 is CASSLVAGGYTF. The CDR3, as DNA: TGTGCCAGCAGCTTAGTAGCCGGTGGCTACACCTTC.

The chain carries TRBV6-1 and TRBJ2-3, with D maybe TRBD1 (6 bases). The CDR3 has 15 amino acids. Trimming left V 2 bases short and J 6 bases short, with 15 bases between. The germline V gene encodes CDR1 MNHNS and CDR2 SASEGT. CDR3 sequence reads: CASSENREYSDTQYF. DNA of the CDR3: TGTGCCAGCAGTGAAAACAGGGAGTACTCCGATACGCAGTATTTT.

The CDR3 loop reads CASSSSGGSLYEQYF. The CDR3 DNA sequence: TGCGCCAGCAGCTCGAGCGGGGGTTCGCTCTACGAGCAGTACTTC. The chain has TRBV5-1 and TRBJ2-7; 8 bases match TRBD2. V shed 3 bases and J 3 bases; nucleotides not matched to a gene: 8. Germline CDR1 SGHRS, CDR2 YFSETQ. The CDR3 runs to 15 residues.

This clone came up a few times. The V and J genes are TRBV28 and TRBJ1-6; 8 bases agree with TRBD1. CDR1 is MDHEN, CDR2 SYDVKM, per germline. V shed 4 bases and J 7 bases; nucleotides not matched to a gene: 6. CDR3 length: 15 residues. The CDR3 here is CASSYRQGRNSPLHF. CDR3 DNA sequence: TGTGCCAGCAGTTATCGACAGGGGCGAAATTCACCCCTCCACTTT.

The chain links TRBV6-1 to TRBJ2-3, with D unresolved. The CDR3 spans 13 residues. Per the germline V gene, CDR1 is MNHNS and CDR2 is SASEGT. The V and J ends lost 2 bases and 2 bases respectively, with 5 bases between them. The DNA of the CDR3 is TGTGCCAGCAGTGAAACAGACACAGATACGCAGTATTTT. As protein: CASSETDTDTQYF.

The chain links TRBV28 to TRBJ2-1, with TRBD2 matching over 7 bases. CDR3 size: 15 residues. V trimming: 1 base; J trimming: 5 bases; junction bases outside the gene matches: 5. Per the germline V gene, CDR1 is MDHEN and CDR2 is SYDVKM. The CDR3 nucleotides read TGTGCCAGCAGTTTATCCCCGGGAGGACACAATGAGCAGTTCTTC. Its protein product is CASSLSPGGHNEQFF.